These 18 T cell receptor beta chains were sequenced from one sample in a study of graft-versus-host responses after intestinal transplantation. Their recognized antigens are unknown. Generated by immunoSEQ multiplex PCR, the TCRdb table keeps only in-frame clones and is missing some. The table records 95,000 to 150,000 clones, around 95% of them present only once. The material was unstimulated CD8+ T cells sorted from spleen or lymph node cells, obtained before intestinal transplant. Receptors originate from a human donor who received an intestinal transplant.

V gene TRBV28 combines with J gene TRBJ1-2, with D hard to call. V shed 3 bases and J shed 2 bases, with 16 bases lying between them. CDR1 is MDHEN and CDR2 is SYDVKM in the germline V gene. CDR3 length: 16 amino acids. CDR3 sequence: CASSFGLGPLNYGYTF. The CDR3 coding sequence is TGTGCCAGCAGTTTTGGGTTGGGCCCCTTAAACTATGGCTACACCTTC.

This rearrangement joins TRBV6-5 to TRBJ2-7; D not certain. The CDR3 totals 15 residues. Trimming pared 0 bases from V and 1 base from J, leaving 10 bases between. CDR1 and CDR2 from the germline V gene are MNHEY and SVGAGI. CDR3 nucleotide sequence: TGTGCCAGCAGTTACTCCCCAGTGCAGTCCTACGAGCAGTACTTC. Translated, it gives CASSYSPVQSYEQYF.

This chain links TRBV9 with TRBJ2-2; TRBD2 agrees at 8 bases. Germline CDR1 reads SGDLS; CDR2 reads YYNGEE. This CDR3 contains 17 residues. Unmatched junction bases numbered 9, after V lost 0 bases and J lost 5 bases. The CDR3 DNA follows: TGTGCCAGCAGCGTAGGAATGGCGGGAGGTACTACCGGGGAGCTGTTTTTT. The encoded protein is CASSVGMAGGTTGELFF. The whole variable domain, filled in from reference TRBV9 and TRBJ2-2, reads DSGVTQTPKHLITATGQRVTLRCSPRSGDLSVYWYQQSLDQGLQFLIQYYNGEERAKGNILERFSAQQFPDLHSELNLSSLELGDSALYFCASSVGMAGGTTGELFFGEGSRLTVL.

The chain has TRBV5-6 and TRBJ2-2, with 13 bases fitting TRBD2. The CDR3 spans 16 residues. The junction had 2 bases not matched to a gene; V was cut back by 4 bases and J by 2 bases. From germline, CDR1 is SGHDT and CDR2 YYEEEE. CDR3 sequence reads: CASSLGLAGNTGELFF. The CDR3, as DNA: TGTGCCAGCAGCCTGGGACTAGCGGGAAACACCGGGGAGCTGTTTTTT.

This chain joins TRBV28 and TRBJ2-2; TRBD2 matches 9 bases. The V gene end was trimmed by 0 bases and the J gene end by 1 base; junction bases not matched to a gene: 9. This CDR3 has 19 amino acids. CDR1 is MDHEN and CDR2 is SYDVKM in the germline V gene. Here the CDR3 reads CASSLWVLREGQNTGELFF. The CDR3 DNA follows: TGTGCCAGCAGTTTATGGGTCCTGCGGGAGGGCCAGAACACCGGGGAGCTGTTTTTT.

The chain couples TRBV9 to TRBJ2-3; the D gene is possibly TRBD1 (6 bases). Germline V gene data show CDR1 as SGDLS and CDR2 as YYNGEE. This CDR3 spans 15 amino acids. The V gene lost 3 bases and the J gene lost 1 base, with 12 bases spanning the gap. The CDR3 protein is CASSAQGFRTDTQYF. The CDR3 DNA follows: TGTGCCAGCAGCGCCCAGGGGTTTCGCACAGATACGCAGTATTTT.

The CDR3 nucleotides read TGTGCCAGCAGTTCCGGACTAGCCATGGGTACGCAGTATTTT. It encodes CASSSGLAMGTQYF. The J gene is TRBJ2-3, the V gene TRBV27; the match to TRBD2 covers 8 bases. CDR1 and CDR2 (germline): MNHEY, SMNVEV (reference sequence). Unmatched junction bases numbered 8, after V lost 4 bases and J lost 8 bases. The CDR3 covers 14 residues.

The CDR3 reads CASSPDRATEAFF. DNA of the CDR3: TGTGCCAGCAGCCCAGACAGGGCCACTGAAGCTTTCTTT. V is TRBV11-3 and J is TRBJ1-1; 7 bases are a match to TRBD1. After removal of 5 bases from V and 4 bases from J, the junction contained 4 bases not matched to a gene. CDR3 size: 13 residues. Per germline, CDR1 SGHNT and CDR2 YENEEA. Together with reference TRBV11-3 and TRBJ1-1, the CDR3 gives the full variable domain: EAGVVQSPRYKIIEKKQPVAFWCNPISGHNTLYWYLQNLGQGPELLIRYENEEAVDDSQLPKDRFSAERLKGVDSTLKIQPAELGDSAVYLCASSPDRATEAFFGQGTRLTVV.

The V and J genes are TRBV18 and TRBJ2-1; 9 positions agree with TRBD1. Germline V gene sequence: CDR1 KGHSH, CDR2 LQKENI. This CDR3 has 13 amino acids. The V gene end was trimmed by 5 bases and the J gene end by 4 bases; junction bases not matched to a gene: 0. CDR3 bases: TGTGCCAGCTCAGGGACAGGGTACAATGAGCAGTTCTTC. Protein product: CASSGTGYNEQFF.

The CDR3 DNA is TGTGCCAGCAGCGCATATGGTTGGAACACCATATATTTT. Translating it yields CASSAYGWNTIYF. The V gene is TRBV2, the J gene TRBJ1-3; D remains unclear. From germline, CDR1 is SNHLY and CDR2 FYNNEI. This CDR3 spans 13 amino acids. The V gene lost 6 bases and the J gene lost 7 bases, with 13 bases spanning the gap.

CDR3 in amino acids: CASSRQGAVDYYGYTF. CDR3 DNA sequence: TGTGCCAGCAGTCGACAGGGGGCCGTTGACTACTATGGCTACACCTTC. V gene TRBV7-9 combines with J gene TRBJ1-2; 10 nucleotides line up with TRBD1. CDR1 is SEHNR, CDR2 FQNEAQ, per germline (reference sequence). CDR3 size: 16 residues. The V and J ends lost 6 bases and 3 bases, in that order; junction bases with no gene match: 10.

The chain carries TRBV9 and TRBJ1-1, with 8 bases that match TRBD1. The V gene end was trimmed by 3 bases and the J gene end by 0 bases; junction bases not matched to a gene: 4. Germline CDR1 is SGDLS and CDR2 is YYNGEE. The CDR3 extends over 15 amino acids. This CDR3 is CASSADRGMNTEAFF. The CDR3 DNA is TGTGCCAGCAGCGCAGACAGGGGTATGAACACTGAAGCTTTCTTT.

V gene TRBV28 combines with J gene TRBJ1-3; the match to TRBD1 covers 10 bases. The ends lost 3 bases at V and 2 bases at J; junction bases unmatched: 7. The CDR3 totals 17 residues. Looked up from germline, CDR1 is MDHEN and CDR2 is SYDVKM. CDR3 amino acids: CASSFLGTGDPGNTIYF. As DNA, the CDR3 is TGTGCCAGCAGTTTCTTGGGGACAGGGGATCCTGGAAACACCATATATTTT.

The rearrangement uses TRBV28 and TRBJ2-1; D is unclear. Germline V lookup: CDR1 MDHEN, CDR2 SYDVKM. CDR3 length equals 11 residues. Trimming shortened V by 5 bases and J by 7 bases, and 6 bases separated the two germline ends. The CDR3 loop is CASSTYNEQFF. The DNA of the CDR3 is TGTGCCAGCAGTACGTATAATGAGCAGTTCTTC.

V and J are TRBV9 and TRBJ2-7, with 9 nucleotides matching TRBD2. The CDR3 spans 15 residues. The germline gives CDR1 SGDLS, CDR2 YYNGEE. The J segment lost 7 bases and the V segment lost 4 bases, leaving 12 bases of the junction unmatched. The CDR3 DNA reads as TGTGCCAGCAGCCCAGGGGCTAGCGGGACTGAAGAGCAGTACTTC. It translates to CASSPGASGTEEQYF. The entire variable domain, with the rest obtained from reference TRBV9 and TRBJ2-7, is as follows: DSGVTQTPKHLITATGQRVTLRCSPRSGDLSVYWYQQSLDQGLQFLIQYYNGEERAKGNILERFSAQQFPDLHSELNLSSLELGDSALYFCASSPGASGTEEQYFGPGTRLTVT.

V usage is TRBV27 and J usage is TRBJ2-7, with 9 bases that match TRBD1. CDR1 and CDR2 (germline): MNHEY, SMNVEV (reference sequence). The CDR3 sequence is 14 residues long. V lost 5 bases to trimming and J lost 6 bases; unmatched junction nucleotides: 8. The CDR3 DNA sequence: TGTGCCAGCAGTCTTGGGACAGGGCGGGCCGAGCAGTACTTC. Protein sequence: CASSLGTGRAEQYF.

This clone was counted between two and nine times. V gene TRBV6-1 combines with J gene TRBJ1-2; unclear D gene. Germline CDR1 and CDR2: MNHNS and SASEGT. This CDR3 contains 15 residues. The V gene lost 1 base and the J gene lost 4 bases, with 13 bases spanning the gap. CDR3 amino acids: CASSEVVYRPYGYTF. The CDR3 region has the DNA TGTGCCAGCAGTGAAGTGGTTTACAGACCCTATGGCTACACCTTC.

The V gene is TRBV6-5, the J gene TRBJ2-7; possible D gene TRBD2, 5 bases. Germline CDR1 MNHEY, CDR2 SVGAGI. Trimming took 7 bases from V and 6 from J, leaving 13 bases between them. This CDR3 contains 12 residues. For the CDR3, the DNA is TGTGCCAGCAAGGACTCGGGAACCGAGCAGTACTTC. Encoded protein: CASKDSGTEQYF.